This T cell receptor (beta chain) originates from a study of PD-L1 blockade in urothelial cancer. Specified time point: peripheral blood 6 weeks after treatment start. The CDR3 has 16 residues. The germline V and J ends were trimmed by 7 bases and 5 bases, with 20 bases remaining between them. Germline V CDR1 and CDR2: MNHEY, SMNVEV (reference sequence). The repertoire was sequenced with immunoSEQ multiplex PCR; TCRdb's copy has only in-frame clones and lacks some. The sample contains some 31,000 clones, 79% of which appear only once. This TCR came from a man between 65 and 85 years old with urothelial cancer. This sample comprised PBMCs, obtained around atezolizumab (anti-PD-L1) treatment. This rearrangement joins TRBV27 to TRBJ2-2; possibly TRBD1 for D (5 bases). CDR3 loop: CASNPRGRAGTGELFF. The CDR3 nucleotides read TGTGCCAGCAACCCTAGGGGCAGGGCAGGAACCGGGGAGCTGTTTTTT.